What follows is one TCR beta chain and its context. There is no known antigen for this receptor. Base qualities were left out, and no much larger clone turns up one base away. Participants in the prospective study were aged roughly 18 to 100 years, lived in more than 20 United States geographic areas, and enrolled through a virtual design. In the prospective study, participants were assigned to cohorts based on the clinical history participants reported in a screening survey and a study questionnaire. In the prospective study, whole blood, serum and a nasopharyngeal or oropharyngeal swab were collected from each participant by mobile phlebotomists. Over a roughly 2-month period, participants in the prospective study had the option of providing additional blood draws and questionnaires. Before DNA extraction, prospective study blood samples were shipped either frozen or at room temperature. The immunoSEQ Assay, a bias-controlled multiplex PCR, was used to amplify TCRbeta CDR3 regions from genomic DNA. In the paper's pipeline: Within the assay, amplification of reference gene primers was used to estimate how many nucleated cells each sample contained. To quantify the absolute abundance of each unique TCRbeta CDR3 rearrangement, sequence reads were collapsed and filtered. Productive Simpson clonality was computed per sample as the square root of Simpson's diversity index over productive rearrangements. Drawn from immuneACCESS, this table holds only the in-frame rearrangements with V and J called that TCRdb kept. Clones are partly lost; checked studies trace under half to an unresolved V gene and leave the rest unexplained. V and J calls plus clone size are reproduced from that table; the DNA served to infer D and trimming. Counted in this sample were around 220,000 clones; 70% to 90% of them appeared once. Nearly 7.5% of the sample belongs to the ten largest clones.

The sample is drawn from a study of blood T cell repertoires in COVID-19 (dated by TCRdb to between 2020 and 2021). Context from the whole study: Samples from collaborators originated in the United States, Italy and Spain and spanned both the acute and convalescent phases of COVID-19. The material from the prospective study consisted of cDNA or gDNA derived from T cells, B-cell-depleted T cells, or PBMCs. Deeply sampled blood TCRbeta repertoires from subjects exposed to, actively infected with, or recovered from COVID-19 were included in the dataset. A freely available public database, intended as a resource for researchers studying the immune response to SARS-CoV-2, is where the repertoires were released. The samples were drawn from two sources: the first 160 participants of the ongoing ImmuneRACE study, and fewer than 1,500 subjects contributed by 6 global collaborators. A de-identified subject ID, COVID-19 status, age in years and sex were almost always included in the sample metadata. Where available, HLA class I and class II types were taken from metadata supplied by the sample provider and were not determined by assay-based typing. General findings and caveats noted by the study authors: Clinical and demographic metadata were provided uncurated, with the amount varying by source and participant.

The CDR3 goes from the cysteine to the phenylalanine over 15 residues. The read is trimmed to its CDR3 DNA, 45 bases read in frame from base 1. Trimming leaves V shorter by 0 bases and J shorter by 5 bases, with the junction holding 2 bases beyond the gene matches. CDR1 and CDR2, per the germline V gene, are SGDLS and YYNGEE. This TCR came from a woman between 40 and 50 years old with acute COVID-19. Material for sequencing was PBMCs or T cells enriched from blood (not recorded which). The rearrangement combines TRBV9 with TRBJ1-4; 9 bases in the middle match TRBD1. For the CDR3, the sequence is CASSVADRGNEKLFF. The DNA sequence reads TGTGCCAGCAGCGTAGCGGACAGGGGAAATGAAAAACTGTTTTTT.